Below, one T cell receptor (beta chain) is given with its context. Produced via immunoSEQ multiplex PCR; TCRdb's table is partial and in-frame only. The table shows under 200,000 clones, with about 80% occurring only once. The data are from a study of blood T cell repertoires in COVID-19. V shed 1 base and J 8 bases; nucleotides not matched to a gene: 10. There are 16 residues in the CDR3. Germline V lookup: CDR1 SGHTA, CDR2 FQGTGA. Sequencing was performed on peripheral blood. The chain couples TRBV7-3 to TRBJ2-1, with 8 bases aligning to TRBD2. The sequence was obtained from a man aged 55 to 70 with acute or convalescent COVID-19. This chain's CDR3 is CASSLIGGRIGDEQFF. CDR3 in DNA: TGTGCCAGCAGCTTAATCGGCGGGAGGATTGGAGATGAGCAGTTCTTC.